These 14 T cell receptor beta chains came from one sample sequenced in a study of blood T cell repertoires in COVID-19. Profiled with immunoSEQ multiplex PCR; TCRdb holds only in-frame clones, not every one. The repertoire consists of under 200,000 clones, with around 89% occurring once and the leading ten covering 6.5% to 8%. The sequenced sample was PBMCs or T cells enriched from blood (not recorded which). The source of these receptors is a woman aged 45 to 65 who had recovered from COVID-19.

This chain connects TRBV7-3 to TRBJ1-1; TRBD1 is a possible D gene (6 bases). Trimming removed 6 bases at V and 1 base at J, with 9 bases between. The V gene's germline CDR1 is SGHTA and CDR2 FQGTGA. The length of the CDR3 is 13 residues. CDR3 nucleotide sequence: TGTGCCAGCAGGGTAGGGGGGAACACTGAAGCTTTCTTT. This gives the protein CASRVGGNTEAFF.

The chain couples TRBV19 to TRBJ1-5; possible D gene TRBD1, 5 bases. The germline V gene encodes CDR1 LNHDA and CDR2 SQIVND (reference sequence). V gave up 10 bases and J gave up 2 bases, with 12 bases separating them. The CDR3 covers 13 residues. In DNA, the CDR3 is TGTGCCACCGCGGACAACCGCAATCAGCCCCAGCATTTT. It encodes CATADNRNQPQHF.

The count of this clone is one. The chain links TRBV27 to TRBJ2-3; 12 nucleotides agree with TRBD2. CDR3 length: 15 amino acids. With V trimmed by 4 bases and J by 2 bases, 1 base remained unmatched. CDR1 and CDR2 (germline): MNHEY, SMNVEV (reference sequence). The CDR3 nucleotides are TGTGCCAGCAGTTGGACTAGCGGGGTCACAGATACGCAGTATTTT. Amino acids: CASSWTSGVTDTQYF.

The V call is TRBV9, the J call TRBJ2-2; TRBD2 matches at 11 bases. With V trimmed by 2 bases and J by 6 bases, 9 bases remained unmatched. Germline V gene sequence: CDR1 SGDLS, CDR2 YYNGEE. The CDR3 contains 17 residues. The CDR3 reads CASSVPLAGGPPGELFF. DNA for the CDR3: TGTGCCAGCAGCGTCCCCTTAGCGGGGGGGCCTCCCGGGGAGCTGTTTTTT.

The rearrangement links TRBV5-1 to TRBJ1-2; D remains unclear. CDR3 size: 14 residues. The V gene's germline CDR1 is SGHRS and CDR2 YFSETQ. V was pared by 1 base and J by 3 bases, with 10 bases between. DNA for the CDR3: TGCGCCAGCAGCTTGTATCCAAGCGACTATGGCTACACCTTC. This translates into CASSLYPSDYGYTF. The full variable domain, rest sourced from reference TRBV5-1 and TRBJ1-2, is KAGVTQTPRYLIKTRGQQVTLSCSPISGHRSVSWYQQTPGQGLQFLFEYFSETQRNKGNFPGRFSGRQFSNSRSEMNVSTLELGDSALYLCASSLYPSDYGYTFGSGTRLTVV.

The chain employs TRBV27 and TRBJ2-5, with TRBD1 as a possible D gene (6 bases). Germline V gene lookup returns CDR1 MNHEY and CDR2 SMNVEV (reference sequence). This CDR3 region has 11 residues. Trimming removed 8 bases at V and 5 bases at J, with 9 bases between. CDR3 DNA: TGTGCCAGCTTCCAGGGGGAGACCCAGTACTTC. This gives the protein CASFQGETQYF.

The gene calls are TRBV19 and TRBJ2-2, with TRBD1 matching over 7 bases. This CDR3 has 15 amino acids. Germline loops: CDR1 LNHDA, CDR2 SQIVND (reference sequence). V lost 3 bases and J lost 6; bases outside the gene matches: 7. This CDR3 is CASSIKQGSPGELFF. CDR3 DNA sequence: TGTGCCAGTAGTATCAAACAGGGGTCCCCCGGGGAGCTGTTTTTT.

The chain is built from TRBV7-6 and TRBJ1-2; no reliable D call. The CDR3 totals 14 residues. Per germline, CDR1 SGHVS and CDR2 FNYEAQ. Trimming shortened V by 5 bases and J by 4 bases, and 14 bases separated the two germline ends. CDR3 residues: CASSADTSAYGYTF. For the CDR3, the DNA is TGTGCCAGCAGCGCAGACACTTCGGCCTATGGCTACACCTTC.

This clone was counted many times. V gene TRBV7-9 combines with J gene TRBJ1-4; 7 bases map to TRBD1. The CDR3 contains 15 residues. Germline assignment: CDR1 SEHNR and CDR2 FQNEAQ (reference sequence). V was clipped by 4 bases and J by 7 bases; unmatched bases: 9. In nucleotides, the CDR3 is TGTGCCAGCAGCTCCGGACAGGATCCTCTTGAAAAACTGTTTTTT. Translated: CASSSGQDPLEKLFF.

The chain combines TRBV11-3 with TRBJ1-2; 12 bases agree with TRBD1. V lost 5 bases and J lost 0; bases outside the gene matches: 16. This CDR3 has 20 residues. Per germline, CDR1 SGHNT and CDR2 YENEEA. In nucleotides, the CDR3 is TGTGCCAGCAGCCCCGGGACAGGGGGCGACCACGGTACAGCTAACTATGGCTACACCTTC. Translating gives CASSPGTGGDHGTANYGYTF.

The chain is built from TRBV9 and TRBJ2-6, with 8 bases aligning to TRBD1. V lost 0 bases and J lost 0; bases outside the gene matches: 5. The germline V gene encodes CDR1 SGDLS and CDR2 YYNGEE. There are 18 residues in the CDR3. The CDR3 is CASSVGTGQDSGANVLTF. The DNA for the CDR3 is TGTGCCAGCAGCGTAGGGACGGGACAGGACTCTGGGGCCAACGTCCTGACTTTC.

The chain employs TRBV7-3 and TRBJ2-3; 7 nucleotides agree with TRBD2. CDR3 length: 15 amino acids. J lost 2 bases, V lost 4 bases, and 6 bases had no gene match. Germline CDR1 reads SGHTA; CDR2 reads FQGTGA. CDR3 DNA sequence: TGTGCCAGCAGCTGGGGGACTATTTCCACAGATACGCAGTATTTT. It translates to CASSWGTISTDTQYF.

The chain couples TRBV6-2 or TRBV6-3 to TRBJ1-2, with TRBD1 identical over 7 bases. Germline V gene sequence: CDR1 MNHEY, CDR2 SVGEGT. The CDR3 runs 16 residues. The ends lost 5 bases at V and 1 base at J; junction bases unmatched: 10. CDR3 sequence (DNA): TGTGCCAGCAGTAACCCGGGACAGCGAAGTAACTATGGCTACACCTTC. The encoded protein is CASSNPGQRSNYGYTF.

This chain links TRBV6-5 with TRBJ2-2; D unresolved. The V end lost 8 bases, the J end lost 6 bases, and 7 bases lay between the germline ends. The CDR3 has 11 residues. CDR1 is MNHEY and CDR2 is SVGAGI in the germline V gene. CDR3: CASDQAGELFF. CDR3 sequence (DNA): TGTGCCAGCGATCAGGCCGGGGAGCTGTTTTTT.